This T cell receptor beta chain originates from a study of blood T cell repertoires in COVID-19. Using immunoSEQ multiplex PCR, the repertoire was profiled, and TCRdb retains in-frame clones only, with some absent. The data contain 250,000 or so clones, 86% of them singletons. Germline trimming cut 8 bases from V and 2 bases from J; bases unmatched to any gene: 9. In germline, CDR1 is SNHLY, CDR2 FYNNEI. The CDR3 extends over 16 amino acids. The receptor's source is a man between 25 and 39 years old with active or convalescent COVID-19. The sample comprised peripheral blood. The genes are TRBV2 and TRBJ2-2; 9 bases are shared with TRBD1. CDR3 protein: CASGDGTGTNTGELFF. CDR3 DNA sequence: TGTGCCAGCGGGGACGGGACAGGGACTAACACCGGGGAGCTGTTTTTT. Using reference TRBV2 and TRBJ2-2 for the parts outside the CDR3, the full variable domain is EPEVTQTPSHQVTQMGQEVILRCVPISNHLYFYWYRQILGQKVEFLVSFYNNEISEKSEIFDDQFSVERPDGSNFTLKIRSTKLEDSAMYFCASGDGTGTNTGELFFGEGSRLTVL.